This section outlines one T cell receptor beta chain sequence together with its context. The sample belongs to a study of neurological immune-mediated disorders. The CDR3 length is 15 residues. The J segment lost 8 bases and the V segment lost 3 bases, leaving 8 bases of the junction unmatched. CDR1 and CDR2 from the germline V gene are MGHRA and YSYEKL. The method for making cDNA was 5'RACE, and it used 10-nucleotide random UMIs. MiXCR was run by TCRdb on the 5' RACE reads, yielding one entry per CDR3 protein. The data hold roughly 52,000 distinct CDR3 sequences, with less than 6% observed a single time. Use was made of approximately 1 million CD4+ or CD8+ T cells in sorted libraries.

This rearrangement joins TRBV4-1 to TRBJ2-1; 9 bases are a match to TRBD1. The sample was CD4+ T cells from blood. The receptor comes from a woman in her late teens or twenties with multiple sclerosis. The CDR3 DNA follows: TGCGCCAGCAGCCAGATCCGGGACAGGGTCGATGAGCAGTTCTTC. Encoded protein: CASSQIRDRVDEQFF.